This TCR beta chain was sequenced for a study of T cells in pancreatic ductal adenocarcinoma. Study findings and constraints: Tumor and blood clonality did not differ significantly, about 0.11 versus 0.078. This surgical cohort overrepresents the minority presenting with early-stage disease. Tumor samples had fewer productive templates and about 8-fold fewer unique clonotypes than blood.

As to this clone: The antigen is undetermined.

Clones were read by immunoSEQ multiplex PCR, and TCRdb kept only the in-frame ones, dropping some. The sample includes around 100,000 clones, nearly 95% of them seen just once. The selected patients with pancreatic ductal adenocarcinoma had surgery but no neoadjuvant therapy. The CDR3 has 13 amino acids. Germline V gene data show CDR1 as MGHRA and CDR2 as YSYEKL. Trimming took 3 bases from V and 8 from J; bases not matched to a gene: 2. This clonotype originated in a human donor with pancreatic ductal adenocarcinoma. The chain carries TRBV4-1 and TRBJ2-3; 10 bases are shared with TRBD2. Sequencing was carried out using PBMCs. The CDR3 nucleotides read TGCGCCAGCAGCCAGGGACTAGCGAGTACGCAGTATTTT. This sequence encodes CASSQGLASTQYF.